Included here is one TCR beta chain sequence, with context. Antigen unknown. This entry comes from a study of T cell responses to AZD1222 COVID-19 vaccine. Study-level findings and limits: Following two doses of AZD1222, Spike-specific TCR breadth and depth rose.

This table comes from immunoSEQ multiplex PCR, and its TCRdb copy is limited to in-frame clones, with some not included. The table shows fewer than 100,000 clones, with around nine tenths occurring only once. V was cut by 4 bases and J by 3 bases, with 20 bases left in between. The CDR3 length is 17 residues. Germline V lookup: CDR1 MDHEN, CDR2 SYDVKM. V gene TRBV28 combines with J gene TRBJ2-3, with D perhaps matching TRBD2 (5 bases). The sample was peripheral blood, taken 28 days after the second AZD1222 dose. This TCR was recovered from an adult who received the AZD1222 COVID-19 vaccine. The CDR3 bases are TGTGCCAGCAGTTCCGCCTCACCGGCGGGTCCAACAGATACGCAGTATTTT. Its protein is CASSSASPAGPTDTQYF.